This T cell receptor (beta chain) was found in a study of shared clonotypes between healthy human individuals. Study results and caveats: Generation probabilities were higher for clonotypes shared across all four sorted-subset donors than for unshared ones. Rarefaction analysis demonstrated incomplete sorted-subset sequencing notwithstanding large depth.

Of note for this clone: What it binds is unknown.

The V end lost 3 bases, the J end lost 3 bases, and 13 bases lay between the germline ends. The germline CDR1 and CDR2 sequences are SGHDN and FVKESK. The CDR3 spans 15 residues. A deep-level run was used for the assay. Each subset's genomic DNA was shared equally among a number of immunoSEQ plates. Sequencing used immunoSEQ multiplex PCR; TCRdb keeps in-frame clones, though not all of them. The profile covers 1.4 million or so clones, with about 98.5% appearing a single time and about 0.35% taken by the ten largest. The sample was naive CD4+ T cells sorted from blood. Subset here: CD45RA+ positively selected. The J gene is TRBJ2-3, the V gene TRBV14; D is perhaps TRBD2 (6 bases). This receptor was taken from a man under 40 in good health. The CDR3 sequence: CASSHRESWTDTQYF. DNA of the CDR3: TGTGCCAGCAGCCACCGGGAGTCATGGACAGATACGCAGTATTTT.